One and the same sample provided the 10 T cell receptor beta chains below, sequenced in a study of CD8 T cells in Susac syndrome. Reverse transcription of roughly 0.45 to 1 ug RNA was performed with random hexamers. TCRdb analysed the immunoSEQ multiplex PCR reads with MiXCR anew, one entry per CDR3 protein. The profile shows under 300,000 distinct CDR3 sequences, about 95% of them singletons. Sequencing used CD4+ T cells from PBMCs. The receptors derive from a human donor with Susac syndrome.

The gene calls are TRBV4-1 and TRBJ1-5; 12 bases are a match to TRBD1. The CDR3 is 22 residues long. Looked up from germline, CDR1 is MGHRA and CDR2 is YSYEKL. J lost 4 bases, V lost 1 base, and 20 bases had no gene match. For the CDR3, the DNA is TGCGCCAGCAGCCAAGTAGCATGGGGACAGGGGGCTTACACAATTAGAAATCAGCCCCAGCATTTT. This codes for CASSQVAWGQGAYTIRNQPQHF.

V gene TRBV10-3 combines with J gene TRBJ2-7; TRBD1 agrees at 7 bases. Germline V gene sequence: CDR1 ENHRY, CDR2 SYGVKD. Germline trimming cut 6 bases from V and 2 bases from J; bases unmatched to any gene: 7. The CDR3 extends over 14 amino acids. As DNA, the CDR3 is TGTGCCATCAGCCCCGGGACAGCGACCTACGAGCAGTACTTC. Protein product: CAISPGTATYEQYF.

The gene calls are TRBV12-3 or TRBV12-4 and TRBJ2-7; TRBD2 matches at 11 bases. J was trimmed by 5 bases and V by 5 bases; bases with no gene match: 8. The CDR3 has 15 residues. The CDR3 nucleotides read TGTGCCAGCAGTCCCACACTAGCGGGAGTGCACGAGCAGTACTTC. It specifies CASSPTLAGVHEQYF.

This chain uses TRBV21-1 with TRBJ2-5; the tabulated D call, TRBD2, remains unverified against the DNA. TRBV21-1 is a pseudogene. The CDR3 loop spans 16 amino acids. CDR3 sequence: CASSKVAGEPQETQYF. The CDR3 DNA reads TGTGCCAGCAGCAAAGTGGCAGGAGAGCCCCAAGAGACCCAGTACTTC.

The chain combines TRBV5-1 with TRBJ2-5, with 10 bases fitting TRBD2. Per the germline V gene, CDR1 is SGHRS and CDR2 is YFSETQ. The CDR3 totals 16 residues. V gave up 5 bases and J gave up 5 bases; unmatched junction bases: 12. The CDR3 sequence is CASRKVAGGPQETQYF. The CDR3 region has the DNA TGCGCCAGCAGAAAGGTAGCGGGAGGCCCGCAGGAGACCCAGTACTTC.

The chain combines TRBV30 with TRBJ2-7; the match to TRBD2 covers 11 bases. The J segment lost 4 bases and the V segment lost 3 bases, leaving 5 bases of the junction unmatched. Germline CDR1 reads GTSNPN; CDR2 reads SVGIG (reference sequence). The CDR3 runs to 14 residues. CDR3 DNA sequence: TGTGCCTGGAGACTAGCGGGAGCCTTATACGAGCAGTACTTC. Translating it yields CAWRLAGALYEQYF.

The chain carries TRBV29-1 and TRBJ1-2, with D unresolved. Germline V gene sequence: CDR1 SQVTM, CDR2 ANQGSEA. The CDR3 sequence is 11 residues long. Between the trimmed V and J ends, which lost 7 bases and 0 bases, there was a span of 6 bases. CDR3 bases: TGCAGCGCCCGGGCTAACTATGGCTACACCTTC. Its translation: CSARANYGYTF.

The chain is built from TRBV30 and TRBJ2-2; 7 nucleotides line up with TRBD2. CDR1 GTSNPN and CDR2 SVGIG come from the germline V gene (reference sequence). V trimming: 0 bases; J trimming: 6 bases; junction bases outside the gene matches: 7. The CDR3 consists of 15 residues. CDR3 region: CAWSVGGSVAGELFF. CDR3 nucleotides: TGTGCCTGGAGTGTCGGCGGGAGCGTCGCCGGGGAGCTGTTTTTT.

This chain uses TRBV12-3 or TRBV12-4 with TRBJ2-3; 7 positions match TRBD2. There are 12 residues in the CDR3. Losses at the gene ends were 6 bases for V and 8 bases for J; bases not matched to a gene: 5. The CDR3 DNA follows: TGTGCCAGCAGCACTAGCGCCGTTACGCAGTATTTT. The encoded protein is CASSTSAVTQYF.

The rearrangement joins TRBV15 to TRBJ1-3; no clear D. Between the trimmed V and J ends, which lost 0 bases and 0 bases, there was a span of 9 bases. The CDR3 covers 16 residues. Looked up from germline, CDR1 is LNHNV and CDR2 is YYDKDF (reference sequence). The CDR3 nucleotides read TGTGCCACCAGCAGAGATTCGGCTAGCTCTGGAAACACCATATATTTT. Amino acid sequence: CATSRDSASSGNTIYF.